This TCR beta chain was identified during a study of T cell repertoires in cytomegalovirus infection. Study conclusions and caveats: CMV-specific HLA-C-restricted TCR beta clonotypes dominated the ex vivo response.

This clonotype was seen a few times. What it recognizes is unknown. TCRdb reprocessed the reads via MiXCR and lists one record per CDR3 protein. The sample includes around 900,000 distinct CDR3 sequences, around 32% seen only once; the top ten take about 14%. The TCR sequence derives from a human donor in good health (CMV status not recorded). Some clones in this sample may be carry-over from other donors' samples. This specimen was cultured CD8+ T cells from PBMCs, taken from culture after CMV antigen stimulation.

DNA of the CDR3: TGTGCCAGTAGTATTATGGGGGCCGGGGCCAACGTCCTGACTTTC. Amino acid sequence: CASSIMGAGANVLTF. V gene TRBV19 combines with J gene TRBJ2-6; a possible D gene is TRBD1 (6 bases). The CDR3 consists of 15 residues. CDR1 and CDR2 from the germline V gene are LNHDA and SQIVND (reference sequence). V was pared by 3 bases and J by 4 bases, with 10 bases between.